These 18 T cell receptor beta chains were all obtained from the same sample, sequenced in a study of neurological immune-mediated disorders. TCRdb re-derived calls from the 5' RACE reads in MiXCR, one entry per CDR3 protein. There are approximately 38,000 distinct CDR3 sequences in the sample; roughly 12% occur only once, and less than 5% lies in the top ten. Sequencing used CD4+ T cells from blood. The receptors derive from a woman in her twenties or thirties with HTLV-1-associated myelopathy (HAM/TSP).

Remarks on this clonotype: The junction departs from the called germline gene at one end, perhaps through a read error. This chain uses TRBV19 with TRBJ1-5, with 7 bases that match TRBD1. This CDR3 has 16 amino acids. The germline CDR1 and CDR2 sequences are LNHDA and SQIVND (reference sequence). CDR3 region: CVSSYGRDRPSWPQHF. CDR3 sequence (DNA): TGTGTCAGTAGTTACGGAAGGGACAGACCATCATGGCCCCAGCATTTT. The full variable domain, completed using reference TRBV19 and TRBJ1-5, is DGGITQSPKYLFRKEGQNVTLSCEQNLNHDAMYWYRQDPGQGLRLIYYSQIVNDFQKGDIAEGYSVSREKKESFPLTVTSAQKNPTAFYLCVSSYGRDRPSWPQHFGDGTRLSIL.

Many counts were recorded for this clonotype. The chain links TRBV14 to TRBJ2-1; D is perhaps TRBD1 (6 bases). The CDR3 length is 16 residues. Germline V gene lookup returns CDR1 SGHDN and CDR2 FVKESK. The ends were cut back, 5 bases at V and 6 bases at J, with 20 bases in the middle. CDR3 coding DNA: TGTGCCAGCAGCGCCCGAGTGGGCAGGGGTCCCAATGAGCAGTTCTTC. This translates into CASSARVGRGPNEQFF.

This clonotype is categorized as medium-sized (0.01 to 0.1%). This chain joins TRBV5-6 and TRBJ1-1; D gene ambiguous. V lost 4 bases and J 1 base, leaving 14 bases between the germline ends. The CDR3 is made up of 15 amino acids. Germline CDR1 is SGHDT and CDR2 is YYEEEE. CDR3 sequence: CASSRKPAQNTEAFF. The CDR3 DNA reads as TGTGCCAGCAGCCGTAAGCCAGCGCAGAACACTGAAGCTTTCTTT.

In this sample, this clonotype turned up many times. The rearrangement uses TRBV3-1 and TRBJ1-1; D is undetermined. Germline CDR1 is LGHDT and CDR2 is YNNKEL (reference sequence). Trimming removed 0 bases at V and 4 bases at J, with 9 bases between. This CDR3 comprises 14 residues. CDR3 nucleotide sequence: TGTGCCAGCAGCCAAGAGAGGGTAGGCACTGAAGCTTTCTTT. Translation: CASSQERVGTEAFF.

This clonotype was counted many times. This chain connects TRBV20-1 to TRBJ1-3; D gene uncertain. This CDR3 has 13 amino acids. Germline V gene data show CDR1 as DFQATT and CDR2 as SNEGSKA (reference sequence). V was shortened by 3 bases and J by 2 bases, with 8 bases between the two germline ends. Here the CDR3 reads CSASPVTGNTIYF. Written as DNA, the CDR3 is TGCAGTGCTAGTCCCGTAACTGGAAACACCATATATTTT.

This clonotype was seen repeatedly, ten times or more. The chain links TRBV3-1 to TRBJ2-1; D is ambiguous. Trimming shortened V by 1 base and J by 0 bases, and 7 bases separated the two germline ends. Per the germline V gene, CDR1 is LGHDT and CDR2 is YNNKEL (reference sequence). The CDR3 extends over 15 amino acids. In DNA, the CDR3 is TGTGCCAGCAGCCAAGCTGATACCTCCTACAATGAGCAGTTCTTC. The encoded protein is CASSQADTSYNEQFF.

This clonotype was found many times. The chain carries TRBV20-1 and TRBJ2-1; 11 nucleotides agree with TRBD2. CDR1 DFQATT and CDR2 SNEGSKA come from the germline V gene (reference sequence). CDR3 length: 14 amino acids. V was pared by 1 base and J by 7 bases, with 3 bases of the junction left unmatched. CDR3 nucleotide sequence: TGCAGTGCTAGAGTCTCTAGCGGGGGGAATGAGCAGTTCTTC. Residues: CSARVSSGGNEQFF.

This clonotype was seen many times. The chain combines TRBV20-1 with TRBJ1-2; D call uncertain. Trimming removed 4 bases from V and 4 bases from J, with 13 bases in between. The CDR3 is 13 amino acids. Germline loops: CDR1 DFQATT, CDR2 SNEGSKA (reference sequence). The CDR3 DNA sequence: TGCAGTGCTACCTCCGGCAACCGCTATGGCTACACCTTC. It yields the protein CSATSGNRYGYTF.

The sample holds many counts of this clonotype. The chain combines TRBV19 with TRBJ2-3; D unresolved. This CDR3 comprises 16 residues. Trimming stripped 7 bases from V and 2 bases from J, with 19 bases between. Germline V gives CDR1 LNHDA, CDR2 SQIVND (reference sequence). The CDR3 sequence: CASTQRALGFTDTQYF. In DNA, the CDR3 is TGTGCCAGTACCCAAAGGGCCCTGGGCTTCACAGATACGCAGTATTTT.

This clonotype was counted ten times or more. The J gene is TRBJ2-3, the V gene TRBV5-4; 11 nucleotides agree with TRBD2. The CDR3 contains 16 residues. The germline CDR1 and CDR2 sequences are SGHNT and YYREEE (reference sequence). Trimming removed 4 bases from V and 1 base from J; junction bases left unmatched: 5. The CDR3 bases are TGTGCCAGCAGCCCGAAACTAGCGGGGGGCACAGATACGCAGTATTTT. It yields the protein CASSPKLAGGTDTQYF.

This clonotype was seen ten or more times. The CDR3 protein is CASSLAGQGFWNTEAFF. The CDR3 region has the DNA TGTGCCAGCAGCTTAGCTGGGCAGGGTTTCTGGAACACTGAAGCTTTCTTT. This chain connects TRBV7-2 to TRBJ1-1; maybe TRBD1 (5 bases). This CDR3 spans 17 amino acids. With 0 bases removed from V and 1 base from J, the gap between germline ends came to 15 bases. CDR1 is SGHTA, CDR2 FQGNSA, per germline.

This clonotype was counted many times. The chain joins TRBV12-3 or TRBV12-4 to TRBJ2-7, with 9 nucleotides matching TRBD1. The CDR3 runs 14 residues. The V and J ends lost 5 bases and 4 bases, in that order; junction bases with no gene match: 6. The CDR3 protein is CASSPRDRVYEQYF. The DNA for the CDR3 is TGTGCCAGCAGTCCCCGGGACAGGGTATACGAGCAGTACTTC.

This clonotype has just a few counts. The chain has TRBV23-1 and TRBJ2-3; D is perhaps TRBD1 or TRBD2 (5 bases each). TRBV23-1 belongs to the ORF category, with a function that is uncertain. The CDR3 totals 19 residues. V was trimmed by 2 bases and J by 6 bases, leaving 27 bases between them. The CDR3 is CASSQTPGRAGLGVDTQYF. CDR3 in DNA: TGCGCCAGCAGTCAAACCCCGGGTCGTGCAGGGTTGGGAGTCGATACGCAGTATTTT.

This clonotype was detected ten times or more. Written as DNA, the CDR3 is TGCGCCAGCAGCTTGGATGTCAGAACTAACTATGGCTACACCTTC. Translated: CASSLDVRTNYGYTF. The rearrangement uses TRBV5-1 and TRBJ1-2; D gene unclear. CDR1 is SGHRS, CDR2 YFSETQ, per germline. The CDR3 spans 15 residues. V lost 0 bases, J lost 0 bases, and 9 bases lay in between.

Concerning this clonotype itself: A read error is possible here, since a much larger clone lies one base away. The gene calls are TRBV10-2 and TRBJ1-6; 8 bases fit TRBD1. CDR3 length: 15 amino acids. CDR1 is WSHSY, CDR2 SAAADI, per germline. The CDR3, as DNA: TGCGCCAGCAGCCCGTTCGGACAGGGTCCCTCACACCTCCACTTT. It translates to CASSPFGQGPSHLHF.

This clonotype was detected many times. The rearrangement joins TRBV19 to TRBJ2-3, with 10 bases aligning to TRBD1. The V and J ends lost 6 bases and 2 bases, in that order; junction bases with no gene match: 11. The CDR3 loop spans 17 amino acids. CDR1 is LNHDA, CDR2 SQIVND, per germline (reference sequence). The CDR3 DNA reads TGTGCCAGTAGGAGGAGGAAGGACAGGGGGAACACAGATACGCAGTATTTT. This translates into CASRRRKDRGNTDTQYF.

This clonotype was seen many times. This chain links TRBV3-1 with TRBJ2-1; TRBD2 aligns across 9 bases. V shed 5 bases and J 15 bases; nucleotides not matched to a gene: 11. This CDR3 is 13 amino acids long. Germline V gene lookup returns CDR1 LGHDT and CDR2 YNNKEL (reference sequence). As DNA, the CDR3 is TGTGCCAGCAGCTTAAGGACTAGCGTTTTCACGTTCTTC. This translates into CASSLRTSVFTFF.

This clonotype was seen repeatedly, ten times or more. The CDR3 loop reads CASRWGTGVSYEQYF. CDR3 in DNA: TGCGCCAGCCGTTGGGGGACAGGGGTCTCCTACGAGCAGTACTTC. This rearrangement joins TRBV5-1 to TRBJ2-7, with TRBD1 identical over 10 bases. This CDR3 spans 15 amino acids. Unmatched junction bases numbered 7, after V lost 7 bases and J lost 0 bases. Germline CDR1 and CDR2: SGHRS and YFSETQ.